A selection of T cell receptor beta chains follows, all from one sample in a study of multiple sclerosis patients with progressive multifocal leukoencephalopathy. Clones were read by immunoSEQ multiplex PCR, and TCRdb kept only the in-frame ones, dropping some. Here the sample spans fewer than 40,000 clones, about 90% being singletons. The sample here was PBMCs, taken from a patient treated with natalizumab. These TCRs come from a human donor with progressive multifocal leukoencephalopathy. The CDR3 runs from the conserved cysteine through the conserved F or W. The D gene is left open where the match is weak. Size tells how often a clone was seen (once, few, many) or the class of an expanded clone, and some rows leave it out.

j_gene	v_gene	d_gene	abundance	CDR3nt	CDR3aa
TRBJ2-1	TRBV5-4	TRBD2	NA	TGTGCCAGCAGCGATCTAGCGGGAGCCCATGAGCAGTTCTTC	CASSDLAGAHEQFF
TRBJ2-3	TRBV7-8	NA	NA	TGTGCCAGCAACTATAAAATCGGTTTAGCCACAGGGAAAGCGGATACGCAGTATTTT	CASNYKIGLATGKADTQYF
TRBJ2-1	TRBV11-1	NA	once	TGTGCCAGCAGCTTAGGGGGTAGTCTTAATGAGCAGTTCTTC	CASSLGGSLNEQFF
TRBJ2-7	TRBV28	NA	NA	TGTGCCAGCAGTTTAGGACAGCTTTACGAGCAGTACTTC	CASSLGQLYEQYF
TRBJ2-3	TRBV4-3	TRBD1	NA	TGCGCCAGCAGCCAAGAAGGGACAGCGTCAGATACGCAGTATTTT	CASSQEGTASDTQYF
TRBJ2-7	TRBV10-3	TRBD1	NA	TGTGCCATCAGTCGACAGGGGGACGAGCAGTACTTC	CAISRQGDEQYF
TRBJ1-1	TRBV28	NA	NA	TGTGCCAGCAGTGGAGCACTGGGGCGCGAAGCTTTCTTT	CASSGALGREAFF
TRBJ1-3	TRBV19	TRBD1	NA	TGTGCCAGTAGTTCAGGACAGGGGGGGATATTTGGAAACACCATATATTTT	CASSSGQGGIFGNTIYF
TRBJ2-2	TRBV11-2	NA	few	TGTGCCAGCAGCTTAGCCGGGACGAACACCGGGGAGCTGTTTTTT	CASSLAGTNTGELFF
TRBJ2-6	TRBV6-4	NA	NA	TGTGCCAGCAGTTGGACTGGCTCACGACAAAGTCGGGCCAACGTCCTGACTTTC	CASSWTGSRQSRANVLTF
TRBJ2-7	TRBV6-1	NA	NA	TGTGCCAGCAGTGGGGGCAGGGAGTACGAGCAGTACTTC	CASSGGREYEQYF
TRBJ1-5	TRBV6-1	TRBD1	few	TGTGCCAGCAGTGAAGCCCGGACAGGGAGGGATCAGCCCCAGCATTTT	CASSEARTGRDQPQHF
TRBJ2-5	TRBV9	NA	NA	TGTGCCAGCAGCCCGACCGAGTGGTTAGGAACCCAGTACTTC	CASSPTEWLGTQYF
TRBJ2-3	TRBV10-1	NA	NA	TGCGCCAGCAGTGAGTCCGCTGACTCTAGCACAGATACGCAGTATTTT	CASSESADSSTDTQYF
TRBJ2-7	TRBV7-2	TRBD1	NA	TGTGCCAGCAGCCGTAGGACAGGGGGCGGGGGGACCTACGAGCAGTACTTC	CASSRRTGGGGTYEQYF
TRBJ1-2	TRBV6-5	NA	NA	TGTGCCAGCTTTGACCAGGGAAACTATGGCTACACCTTC	CASFDQGNYGYTF
TRBJ2-7	TRBV15	NA	NA	TGTGCCACCAGCAACTCACAGACACCCGGCTCCTACGAGCAGTACTTC	CATSNSQTPGSYEQYF
TRBJ1-1	TRBV30	NA	NA	TGTGCCTGGAGTCGCGGCCGCTCCACAGATCGTGAAGCTTTCTTT	CAWSRGRSTDREAFF
TRBJ2-3	TRBV5-4	TRBD2	NA	TGTGCCAGCAGCTTCGACGGGGGGAGCACAGATACGCAGTATTTT	CASSFDGGSTDTQYF
TRBJ2-3	TRBV28	NA	NA	TGTGCCAGCAACACAATCGAGCGGTCCACAGATACGCAGTATTTT	CASNTIERSTDTQYF
TRBJ2-7	TRBV7-9	NA	NA	TGTGCCAGCAGCCCCGCCGCCCAGCTGTACGAGCAGTACTTC	CASSPAAQLYEQYF
TRBJ2-1	TRBV2	NA	NA	TGTGCCACCAGCCGCCAGCCAGGTGAGCAGTTCTTC	CATSRQPGEQFF
TRBJ1-1	TRBV19	NA	few	TGTGCCAGTAGTATCCCTCGGCCGCCCGACACTGAAGCTTTCTTT	CASSIPRPPDTEAFF
TRBJ2-3	TRBV9	NA	NA	TGTGCCAGCAGCGTCGGATCGGCTGGGGGAGATACGCAGTATTTT	CASSVGSAGGDTQYF
TRBJ2-7	TRBV7-9	NA	NA	TGTGCCAGCAGCTTTACTACCTACGAGCAGTACTTC	CASSFTTYEQYF
TRBJ2-7	TRBV6-1	NA	NA	TGTGCCAGCAGTGAATATGGTTTCCAAAACTACGAGCAGTACTTC	CASSEYGFQNYEQYF
TRBJ2-5	TRBV18	NA	NA	TGTGCCAGCTCACCGGAGGGGGAGCAGTACTTC	CASSPEGEQYF
TRBJ1-2	TRBV6-5	TRBD1	NA	TGTGCCAGCACCCCAGGGGGTGCCACTAACTATGGCTACACCTTC	CASTPGGATNYGYTF
TRBJ1-4	TRBV6-5	NA	NA	TGTGCCAGCAGTCCCGGGACCTGGGCTAATGAAAAACTGTTTTTT	CASSPGTWANEKLFF
TRBJ2-1	TRBV7-7	NA	NA	TGTGCTAGCAGCTTAGCCGGGCGGGGTGAGCAGTTCTTC	CASSLAGRGEQFF
TRBJ2-4	TRBV7-8	TRBD2	NA	TGTGCCAGCAGCCGGGGACTAGCGGGAGGCCCCGGAAACATTCAGTACTTC	CASSRGLAGGPGNIQYF
TRBJ1-3	TRBV11-2	NA	NA	TGTGCCAGCAGCCCCGGGGGCCGAAACACCATATATTTT	CASSPGGRNTIYF
TRBJ2-1	TRBV4-1	NA	NA	TGCGCCAGCAGCCAAGCGGCTAGCTCCCCCTACAATGAGCAGTTCTTC	CASSQAASSPYNEQFF